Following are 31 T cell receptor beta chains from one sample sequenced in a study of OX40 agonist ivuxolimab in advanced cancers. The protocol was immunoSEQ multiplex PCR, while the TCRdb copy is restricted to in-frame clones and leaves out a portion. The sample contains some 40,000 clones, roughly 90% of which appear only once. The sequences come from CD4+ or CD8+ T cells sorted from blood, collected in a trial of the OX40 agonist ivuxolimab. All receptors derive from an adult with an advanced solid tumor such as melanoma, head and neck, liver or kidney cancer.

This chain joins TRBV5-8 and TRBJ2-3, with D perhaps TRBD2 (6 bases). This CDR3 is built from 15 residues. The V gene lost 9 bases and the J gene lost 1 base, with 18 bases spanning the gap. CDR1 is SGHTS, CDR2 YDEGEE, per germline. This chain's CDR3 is CATPGGLLRTDTQYF. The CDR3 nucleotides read TGTGCCACCCCAGGAGGGCTTTTACGCACAGATACGCAGTATTTT.

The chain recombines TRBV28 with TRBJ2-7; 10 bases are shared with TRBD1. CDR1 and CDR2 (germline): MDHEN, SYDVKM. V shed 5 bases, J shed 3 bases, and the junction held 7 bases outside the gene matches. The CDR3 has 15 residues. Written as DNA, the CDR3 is TGTGCCAGCAGTCAACCGGGACAGGGGTTCTACGAGCAGTACTTC. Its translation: CASSQPGQGFYEQYF. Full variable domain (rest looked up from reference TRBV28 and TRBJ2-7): DVKVTQSSRYLVKRTGEKVFLECVQDMDHENMFWYRQDPGLGLRLIYFSYDVKMKEKGDIPEGYSVSREKKERFSLILESASTNQTSMYLCASSQPGQGFYEQYFGPGTRLTVT.

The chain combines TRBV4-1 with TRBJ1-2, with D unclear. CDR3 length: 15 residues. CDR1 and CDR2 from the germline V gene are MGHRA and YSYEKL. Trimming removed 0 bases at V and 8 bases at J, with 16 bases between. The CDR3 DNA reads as TGCGCCAGCAGCCAAGATAGTGTTTTAAGGGTCGGCTACACCTTC. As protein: CASSQDSVLRVGYTF.

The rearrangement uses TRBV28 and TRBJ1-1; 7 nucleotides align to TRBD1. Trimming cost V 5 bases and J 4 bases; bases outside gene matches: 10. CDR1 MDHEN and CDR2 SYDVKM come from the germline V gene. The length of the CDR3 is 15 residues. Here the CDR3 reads CASSGYRGGGTEAFF. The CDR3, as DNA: TGTGCCAGCAGTGGGTACAGGGGAGGGGGCACTGAAGCTTTCTTT.

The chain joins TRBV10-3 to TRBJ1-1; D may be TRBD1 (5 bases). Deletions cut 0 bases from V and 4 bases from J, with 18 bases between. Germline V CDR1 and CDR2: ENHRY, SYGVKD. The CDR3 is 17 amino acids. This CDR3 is CAISESMSQGRSTEAFF. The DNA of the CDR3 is TGTGCCATCAGTGAGTCGATGTCGCAGGGCAGGAGCACTGAAGCTTTCTTT.

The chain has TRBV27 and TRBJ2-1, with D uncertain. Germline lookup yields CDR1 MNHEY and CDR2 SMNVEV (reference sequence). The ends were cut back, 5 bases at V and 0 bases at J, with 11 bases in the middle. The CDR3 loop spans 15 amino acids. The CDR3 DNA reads TGTGCCAGCAGTCGGACCATTAGCTCCTACAATGAGCAGTTCTTC. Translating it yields CASSRTISSYNEQFF.

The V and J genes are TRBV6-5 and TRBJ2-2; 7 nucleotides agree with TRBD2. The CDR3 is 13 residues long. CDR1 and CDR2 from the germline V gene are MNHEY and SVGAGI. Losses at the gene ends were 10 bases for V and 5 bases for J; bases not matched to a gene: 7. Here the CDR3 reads CATTGGPTGELFF. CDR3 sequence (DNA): TGTGCCACCACGGGAGGACCAACCGGGGAGCTGTTTTTT.

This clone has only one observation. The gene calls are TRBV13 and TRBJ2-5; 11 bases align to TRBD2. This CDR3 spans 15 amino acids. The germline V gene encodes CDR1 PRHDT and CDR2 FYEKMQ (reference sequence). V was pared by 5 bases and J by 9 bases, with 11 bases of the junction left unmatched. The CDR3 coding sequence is TGTGCCAGCAGCACCGGGACTAGCGGTCATCGGGCCCAGTACTTC. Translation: CASSTGTSGHRAQYF.

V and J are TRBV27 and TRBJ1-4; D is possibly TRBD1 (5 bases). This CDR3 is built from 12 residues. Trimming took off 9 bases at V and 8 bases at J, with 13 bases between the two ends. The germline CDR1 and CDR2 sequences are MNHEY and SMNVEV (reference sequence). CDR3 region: CASGRGREKLFF. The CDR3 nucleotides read TGTGCCAGTGGACGGGGACGAGAAAAACTGTTTTTT. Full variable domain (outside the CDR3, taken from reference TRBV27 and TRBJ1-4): EAQVTQNPRYLITVTGKKLTVTCSQNMNHEYMSWYRQDPGLGLRQIYYSMNVEVTDKGDVPEGYKVSRKEKRNFPLILESPSPNQTSLYFCASGRGREKLFFGSGTQLSVL.

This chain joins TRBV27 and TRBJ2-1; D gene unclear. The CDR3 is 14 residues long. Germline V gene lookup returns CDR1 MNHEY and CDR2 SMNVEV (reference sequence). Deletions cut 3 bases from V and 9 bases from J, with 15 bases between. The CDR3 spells CASSLIGQRGEQFF. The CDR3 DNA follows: TGTGCCAGCAGTTTGATAGGCCAGCGCGGTGAGCAGTTCTTC.

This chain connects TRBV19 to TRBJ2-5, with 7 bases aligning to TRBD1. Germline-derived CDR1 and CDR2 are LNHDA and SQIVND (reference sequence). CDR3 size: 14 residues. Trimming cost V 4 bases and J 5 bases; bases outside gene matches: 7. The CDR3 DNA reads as TGTGCCAGTAGTACCAGACAGGGCAGGGAGACCCAGTACTTC. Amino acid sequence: CASSTRQGRETQYF.

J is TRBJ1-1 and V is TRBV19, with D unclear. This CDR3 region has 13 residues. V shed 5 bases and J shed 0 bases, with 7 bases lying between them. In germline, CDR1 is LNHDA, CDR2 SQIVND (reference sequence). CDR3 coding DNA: TGTGCCAGTAGTTGGCGGGTGAACACTGAAGCTTTCTTT. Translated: CASSWRVNTEAFF. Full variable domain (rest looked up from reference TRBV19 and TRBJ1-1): DGGITQSPKYLFRKEGQNVTLSCEQNLNHDAMYWYRQDPGQGLRLIYYSQIVNDFQKGDIAEGYSVSREKKESFPLTVTSAQKNPTAFYLCASSWRVNTEAFFGQGTRLTVV.

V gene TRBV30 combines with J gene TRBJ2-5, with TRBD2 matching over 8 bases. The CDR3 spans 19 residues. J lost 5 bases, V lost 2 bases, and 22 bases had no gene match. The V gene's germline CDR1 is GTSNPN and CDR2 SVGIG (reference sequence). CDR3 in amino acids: CAWSPPNFKRESAPETQYF. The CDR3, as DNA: TGTGCCTGGAGTCCCCCGAACTTTAAGCGGGAGAGTGCCCCGGAGACCCAGTACTTC.

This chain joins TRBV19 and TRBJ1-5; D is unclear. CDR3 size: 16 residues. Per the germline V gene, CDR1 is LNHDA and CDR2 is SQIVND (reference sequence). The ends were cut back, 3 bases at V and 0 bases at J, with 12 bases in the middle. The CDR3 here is CASSISGSYSNQPQHF. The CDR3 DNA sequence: TGTGCCAGTAGTATCTCCGGCAGCTATAGCAATCAGCCCCAGCATTTT.

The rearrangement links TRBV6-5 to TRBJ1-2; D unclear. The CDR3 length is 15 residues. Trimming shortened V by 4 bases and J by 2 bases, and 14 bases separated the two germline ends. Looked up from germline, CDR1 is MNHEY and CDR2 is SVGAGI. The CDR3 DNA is TGTGCCAGCAGTTTCCTCCGGGTAGGAAACTATGGCTACACCTTC. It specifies CASSFLRVGNYGYTF.

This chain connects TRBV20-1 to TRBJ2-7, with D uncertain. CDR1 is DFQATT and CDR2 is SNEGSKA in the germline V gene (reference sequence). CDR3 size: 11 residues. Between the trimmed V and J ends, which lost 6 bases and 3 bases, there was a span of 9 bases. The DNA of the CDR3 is TGCAGTGCAAATATATACTACGAGCAGTACTTC. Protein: CSANIYYEQYF.

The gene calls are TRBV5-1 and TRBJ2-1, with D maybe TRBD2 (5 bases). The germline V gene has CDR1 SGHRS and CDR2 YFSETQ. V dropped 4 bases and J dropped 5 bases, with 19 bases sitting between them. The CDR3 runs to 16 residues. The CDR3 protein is CASSPPRGLADNEQFF. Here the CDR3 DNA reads TGCGCCAGCAGCCCCCCCCGCGGGCTAGCCGACAATGAGCAGTTCTTC.

The CDR3 region is CASSHGLAPSYEQYF. CDR3 DNA sequence: TGCGCCAGCAGCCACGGACTAGCGCCTTCCTACGAGCAGTACTTC. V and J are TRBV4-1 and TRBJ2-7; 9 bases match TRBD2. After removal of 3 bases from V and 1 base from J, the junction contained 4 bases not matched to a gene. The CDR3 runs to 15 residues. Germline V lookup: CDR1 MGHRA, CDR2 YSYEKL.

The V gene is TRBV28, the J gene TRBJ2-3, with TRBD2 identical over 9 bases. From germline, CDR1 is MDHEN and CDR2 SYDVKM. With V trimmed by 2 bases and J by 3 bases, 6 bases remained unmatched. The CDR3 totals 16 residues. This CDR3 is CASSLEAGGWTDTQYF. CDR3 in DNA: TGTGCCAGCAGTTTAGAGGCGGGAGGGTGGACAGATACGCAGTATTTT.

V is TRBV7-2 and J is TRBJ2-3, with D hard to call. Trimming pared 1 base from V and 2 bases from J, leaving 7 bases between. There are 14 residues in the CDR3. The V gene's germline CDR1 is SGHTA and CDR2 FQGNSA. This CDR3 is CASSLVADTDTQYF. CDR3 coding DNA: TGTGCCAGCAGCTTAGTGGCCGACACAGATACGCAGTATTTT. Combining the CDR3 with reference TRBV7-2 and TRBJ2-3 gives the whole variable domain GAGVSQSPSNKVTEKGKDVELRCDPISGHTALYWYRQSLGQGLEFLIYFQGNSAPDKSGLPSDRFSAERTGGSVSTLTIQRTQQEDSAVYLCASSLVADTDTQYFGPGTRLTVL.

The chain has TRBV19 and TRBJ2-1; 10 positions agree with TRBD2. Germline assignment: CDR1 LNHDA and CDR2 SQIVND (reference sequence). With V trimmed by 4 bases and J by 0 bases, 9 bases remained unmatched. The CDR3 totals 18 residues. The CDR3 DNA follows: TGTGCCAGTAGTACCCGAGGCCTAGCGGGAGACTCCTACAATGAGCAGTTCTTC. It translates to CASSTRGLAGDSYNEQFF.

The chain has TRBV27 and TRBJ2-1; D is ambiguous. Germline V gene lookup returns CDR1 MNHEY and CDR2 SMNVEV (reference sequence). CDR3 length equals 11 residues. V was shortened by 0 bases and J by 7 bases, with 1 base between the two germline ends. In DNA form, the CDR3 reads TGTGCCAGCAGTTTATCGAATGAGCAGTTCTTC. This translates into CASSLSNEQFF.

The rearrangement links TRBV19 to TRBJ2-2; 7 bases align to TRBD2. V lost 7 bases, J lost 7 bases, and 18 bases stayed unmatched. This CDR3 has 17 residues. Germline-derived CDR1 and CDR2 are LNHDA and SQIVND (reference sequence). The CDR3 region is CASKWRESPTPGGELFF. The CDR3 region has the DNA TGTGCCAGTAAGTGGCGGGAGAGTCCTACCCCAGGCGGGGAGCTGTTTTTT.

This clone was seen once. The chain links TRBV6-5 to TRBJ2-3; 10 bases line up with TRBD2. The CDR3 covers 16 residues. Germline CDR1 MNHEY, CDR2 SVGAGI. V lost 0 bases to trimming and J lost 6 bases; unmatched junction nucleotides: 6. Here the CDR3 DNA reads TGTGCCAGCAGTTACTCGAGCGGGAGGGCTCGGGATACGCAGTATTTT. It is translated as CASSYSSGRARDTQYF.

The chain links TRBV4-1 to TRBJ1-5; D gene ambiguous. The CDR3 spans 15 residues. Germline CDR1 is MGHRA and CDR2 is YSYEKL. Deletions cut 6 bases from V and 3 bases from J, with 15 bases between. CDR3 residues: CASRPNAGDNQPQHF. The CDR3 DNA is TGCGCCAGCAGACCAAACGCAGGTGACAATCAGCCCCAGCATTTT.

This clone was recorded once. Written as DNA, the CDR3 is TGTGCCAGCAGTGGACAGGGGCCAACTGAAGCTTTCTTT. Its protein product is CASSGQGPTEAFF. This sequence joins TRBV2 and TRBJ1-1; 8 nucleotides align to TRBD1. Germline CDR1 SNHLY, CDR2 FYNNEI. This CDR3 is built from 13 residues. V gave up 4 bases and J gave up 5 bases; unmatched junction bases: 3.

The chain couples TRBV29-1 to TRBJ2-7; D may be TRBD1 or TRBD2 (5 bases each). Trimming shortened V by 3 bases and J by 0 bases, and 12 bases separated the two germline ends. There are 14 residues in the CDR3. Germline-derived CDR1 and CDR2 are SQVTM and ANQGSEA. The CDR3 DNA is TGCAGCGTTGAGGGACCGTCAAGCTCCTACGAGCAGTACTTC. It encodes CSVEGPSSSYEQYF.

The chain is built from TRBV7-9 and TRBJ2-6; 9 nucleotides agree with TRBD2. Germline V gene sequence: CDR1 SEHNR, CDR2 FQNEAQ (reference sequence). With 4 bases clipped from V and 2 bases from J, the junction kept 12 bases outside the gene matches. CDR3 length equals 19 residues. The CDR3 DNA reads TGTGCCAGCAGCTCATCTCTAGCGCGGGAGGGCCCTGGGGCCAACGTCCTGACTTTC. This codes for CASSSSLAREGPGANVLTF.

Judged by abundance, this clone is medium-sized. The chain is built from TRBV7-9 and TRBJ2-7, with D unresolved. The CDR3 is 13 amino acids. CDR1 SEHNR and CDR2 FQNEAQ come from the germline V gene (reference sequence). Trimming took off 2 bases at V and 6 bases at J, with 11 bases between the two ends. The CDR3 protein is CASSLFPGPEQYF. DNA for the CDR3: TGTGCCAGCAGCTTATTTCCCGGCCCCGAGCAGTACTTC.

CDR3 sequence: CASTPPKDSYDYSVQYF. CDR3 nucleotide sequence: TGTGCCAGCACCCCCCCCAAGGATAGCTACGATTATAGTGTGCAGTACTTC. This chain connects TRBV28 to TRBJ2-7, with D uncertain. Germline CDR1 is MDHEN and CDR2 is SYDVKM. Trimming removed 7 bases from V and 9 bases from J, with 31 bases in between. CDR3 length equals 17 residues.

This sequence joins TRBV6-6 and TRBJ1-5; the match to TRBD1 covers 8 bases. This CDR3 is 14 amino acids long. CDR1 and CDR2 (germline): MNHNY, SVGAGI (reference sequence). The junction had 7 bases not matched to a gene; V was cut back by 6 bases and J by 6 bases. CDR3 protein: CASRPLTGGQPQHF. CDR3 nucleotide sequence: TGTGCCAGCAGACCACTTACAGGGGGTCAGCCCCAGCATTTT.